This TCR beta chain was sequenced in a study of post-analysis software for immune sequencing data. Across the study: Included among the disease courses, which were recorded for the cohort, were relapsing-remitting, secondary progressive and progressive-relapsing multiple sclerosis.

The CDR3 has 17 amino acids. V gave up 2 bases and J gave up 2 bases, with 16 bases separating them. Germline V gene sequence: CDR1 KGHSH, CDR2 LQKENI. Tagging with unique molecular identifiers was a feature of the TCR beta cDNA libraries. TCRdb re-called the PCR reads through MiXCR, storing one row per CDR3 protein. The table has fewer than 850,000 distinct CDR3 sequences, 25% to 30% seen once. This clonotype was counted a few times. The antigen is not known. The study, taken as a whole, reports: The study found TRBV5-6, TRBV5-1 and TRBV20-1 among roughly 5 TRBV segments more frequent in patients than controls.

Sequencing was carried out using blood. This TCR derives from a girl aged 10-17 years with multiple sclerosis. This sequence joins TRBV18 and TRBJ2-1; either TRBD1 or TRBD2 may fit D (5 bases each). In nucleotides, the CDR3 is TGTGCCAGCTCACCAGGGGGTGGGCCAAAAACCTACAATGAGCAGTTCTTC. It codes for CASSPGGGPKTYNEQFF.